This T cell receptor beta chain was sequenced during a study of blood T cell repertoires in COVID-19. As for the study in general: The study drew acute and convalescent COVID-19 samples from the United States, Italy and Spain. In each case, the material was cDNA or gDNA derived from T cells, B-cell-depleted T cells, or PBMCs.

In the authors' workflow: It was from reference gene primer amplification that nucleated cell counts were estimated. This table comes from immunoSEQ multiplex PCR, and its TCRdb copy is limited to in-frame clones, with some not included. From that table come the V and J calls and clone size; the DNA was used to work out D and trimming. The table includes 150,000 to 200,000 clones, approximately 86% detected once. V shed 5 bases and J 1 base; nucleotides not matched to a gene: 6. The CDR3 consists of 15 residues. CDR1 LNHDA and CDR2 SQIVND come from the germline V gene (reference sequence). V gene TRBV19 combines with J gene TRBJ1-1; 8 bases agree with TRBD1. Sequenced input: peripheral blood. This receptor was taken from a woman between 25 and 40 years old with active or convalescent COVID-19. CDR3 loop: CASSLRGQANTEAFF. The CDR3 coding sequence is TGTGCCAGTAGTTTGAGGGGACAGGCGAACACTGAAGCTTTCTTT.